Below, 17 T cell receptor beta chains from the same sample are listed, as sequenced in a study of blood T cell repertoires in COVID-19. Assay: immunoSEQ multiplex PCR; the TCRdb copy retains only in-frame clones and omits some. Seen here are approximately 390,000 clones, approximately 87% observed once, and the top ten hold about a tenth. The material sequenced was PBMCs or T cells enriched from blood (not recorded which). Source of these receptors: a woman aged 50 to 60 who had recovered from COVID-19.

This clone was observed once. The chain has TRBV2 and TRBJ2-7; D gene ambiguous. There are 13 residues in the CDR3. Trimming left V 6 bases short and J 1 base short, with 10 bases between. CDR1 SNHLY and CDR2 FYNNEI come from the germline V gene. The CDR3 reads CASREYSSYEQYF. The CDR3 nucleotides read TGTGCCAGCAGAGAGTACAGTTCCTACGAGCAGTACTTC. The full variable domain, its missing parts supplied by reference TRBV2 and TRBJ2-7, is EPEVTQTPSHQVTQMGQEVILRCVPISNHLYFYWYRQILGQKVEFLVSFYNNEISEKSEIFDDQFSVERPDGSNFTLKIRSTKLEDSAMYFCASREYSSYEQYFGPGTRLTVT.

The CDR3 DNA is TGTGCCTGGATTCCCGGACAGGGGGCATTTGATTCACCCCTCCACTTT. Translation gives CAWIPGQGAFDSPLHF. This chain uses TRBV30 with TRBJ1-6; 11 nucleotides match TRBD1. There are 16 residues in the CDR3. CDR1 and CDR2 from the germline V gene are GTSNPN and SVGIG (reference sequence). Germline trimming cut 4 bases from V and 8 bases from J; bases unmatched to any gene: 10.

The V call is TRBV19, the J call TRBJ1-5; the match to TRBD1 covers 10 bases. The CDR3 extends over 17 amino acids. Germline V gene sequence: CDR1 LNHDA, CDR2 SQIVND (reference sequence). The J segment lost 3 bases and the V segment lost 0 bases, leaving 5 bases of the junction unmatched. In nucleotides, the CDR3 is TGTGCCAGTAGTATAGATGGGACAGGGGCTTTCAATCAGCCCCAGCATTTT. Translating gives CASSIDGTGAFNQPQHF. Filled out from reference TRBV19 and TRBJ1-5, the complete variable domain reads DGGITQSPKYLFRKEGQNVTLSCEQNLNHDAMYWYRQDPGQGLRLIYYSQIVNDFQKGDIAEGYSVSREKKESFPLTVTSAQKNPTAFYLCASSIDGTGAFNQPQHFGDGTRLSIL.

This chain links TRBV11-2 with TRBJ2-1; D is unclear. CDR1 is SGHAT and CDR2 is FQNNGV in the germline V gene. The V gene lost 4 bases and the J gene lost 4 bases, with 14 bases spanning the gap. This CDR3 region has 15 residues. Here the CDR3 DNA reads TGTGCCAGCAGCTCAGGCTATTTGGCTTACAATGAGCAGTTCTTC. Residues: CASSSGYLAYNEQFF.

This clone was found a few times. The rearrangement links TRBV9 to TRBJ1-6; D gene unclear. This CDR3 has 14 residues. Between the trimmed V and J ends, which lost 3 bases and 5 bases, there was a span of 9 bases. Per the germline V gene, CDR1 is SGDLS and CDR2 is YYNGEE. CDR3 protein: CASSAGVDNSPLHF. For the CDR3, the DNA is TGTGCCAGCAGCGCCGGGGTCGATAATTCACCCCTCCACTTT.

The chain links TRBV19 to TRBJ1-3, with 7 bases fitting TRBD1. The CDR3 is made up of 14 amino acids. Per the germline V gene, CDR1 is LNHDA and CDR2 is SQIVND (reference sequence). V lost 8 bases to trimming and J lost 4 bases; unmatched junction nucleotides: 8. CDR3 in DNA: TGTGCCAGTTCTAAGGGGACAGCCGGAAACACCATATATTTT. Amino acid sequence: CASSKGTAGNTIYF.

V gene TRBV24-1 combines with J gene TRBJ2-5, with TRBD1 identical over 10 bases. The V gene's germline CDR1 is KGHDR and CDR2 SFDVKD. Trimming cost V 3 bases and J 2 bases; bases outside gene matches: 11. This CDR3 is built from 18 residues. For the CDR3, the DNA is TGTGCCACCAGTGATGCGGACAGGGGGAGTATCTCACAAGAGACCCAGTACTTC. Encoded protein: CATSDADRGSISQETQYF.

For the CDR3, the DNA is TGCGCCAGCAGCCAAGATCCGGGGGGGCGGAACTATGGCTACACCTTC. It codes for CASSQDPGGRNYGYTF. The J gene is TRBJ1-2, the V gene TRBV4-3, with D perhaps matching TRBD1 (6 bases). CDR1 is LGHNA, CDR2 YSLEER, per germline. The CDR3 length is 16 residues. With 0 bases removed from V and 2 bases from J, the gap between germline ends came to 13 bases.

The chain carries TRBV29-1 and TRBJ1-1; 7 bases are a match to TRBD1. V trimming: 6 bases; J trimming: 5 bases; junction bases outside the gene matches: 6. CDR1 is SQVTM, CDR2 ANQGSEA, per germline. CDR3 length: 12 amino acids. The CDR3: CSVTRQGTEAFF. As DNA, the CDR3 is TGCAGCGTGACGAGACAGGGAACTGAAGCTTTCTTT.

The chain links TRBV7-9 to TRBJ1-1; D unresolved. V lost 2 bases and J lost 4, with 5 bases in between. CDR3 length equals 12 residues. Germline V lookup: CDR1 SEHNR, CDR2 FQNEAQ (reference sequence). CDR3: CASSLPVTEAFF. In DNA form, the CDR3 reads TGTGCCAGCAGCTTACCAGTCACTGAAGCTTTCTTT.

This clone was detected a few times. The chain links TRBV7-2 to TRBJ2-1; D might be TRBD2 (5 bases). This CDR3 is built from 14 residues. Germline CDR1 SGHTA, CDR2 FQGNSA. V was pared by 1 base and J by 7 bases, with 11 bases between. The CDR3 reads CASSLGATKNEQFF. The CDR3 nucleotides read TGTGCCAGCAGCTTAGGAGCGACTAAAAATGAGCAGTTCTTC. The full variable domain, its missing parts supplied by reference TRBV7-2 and TRBJ2-1, is GAGVSQSPSNKVTEKGKDVELRCDPISGHTALYWYRQSLGQGLEFLIYFQGNSAPDKSGLPSDRFSAERTGGSVSTLTIQRTQQEDSAVYLCASSLGATKNEQFFGPGTRLTVL.

The rearrangement links TRBV5-6 to TRBJ2-5, with D perhaps matching TRBD1 (6 bases). CDR3 length: 13 amino acids. Germline CDR1 reads SGHDT; CDR2 reads YYEEEE. Trimming pared 3 bases from V and 2 bases from J, leaving 8 bases between. This CDR3 is CASSYDRQETQYF. The CDR3 region has the DNA TGTGCCAGCAGCTATGACAGGCAAGAGACCCAGTACTTC.

The chain employs TRBV7-9 and TRBJ2-6; D may be TRBD1 (5 bases). Germline CDR1 is SEHNR and CDR2 is FQNEAQ (reference sequence). CDR3 length: 16 amino acids. Trimming cost V 2 bases and J 4 bases, with 12 bases left between them. The CDR3 spells CASSLPLGAGANVLTF. CDR3 bases: TGTGCCAGCAGCTTACCTTTAGGGGCCGGGGCCAACGTCCTGACTTTC.

This sequence joins TRBV19 and TRBJ2-7; maybe TRBD1 (6 bases). This CDR3 region has 16 residues. The V end lost 6 bases, the J end lost 2 bases, and 20 bases lay between the germline ends. In germline, CDR1 is LNHDA, CDR2 SQIVND (reference sequence). CDR3 nucleotide sequence: TGTGCCAGTAGCGACGGACAGCTAGGGTTCACCTACGAGCAGTACTTC. It encodes CASSDGQLGFTYEQYF.

The chain combines TRBV7-9 with TRBJ2-1; tentatively, D is TRBD2 (5 bases). The CDR3 is 15 residues long. V lost 3 bases and J lost 1, with 10 bases in between. Germline-derived CDR1 and CDR2 are SEHNR and FQNEAQ (reference sequence). The CDR3 loop reads CASSFGLSSYNEQFF. The CDR3 DNA reads TGTGCCAGCAGCTTTGGACTGTCTTCCTACAATGAGCAGTTCTTC.

The J gene is TRBJ1-5, the V gene TRBV9; 9 positions agree with TRBD1. CDR1 and CDR2 (germline): SGDLS, YYNGEE. The CDR3 sequence is 14 residues long. Trimming cost V 7 bases and J 2 bases; bases outside gene matches: 4. CDR3 protein: CASGGQGGNQPQHF. The CDR3, as DNA: TGTGCCAGCGGGGGACAGGGAGGCAATCAGCCCCAGCATTTT.

The chain joins TRBV7-9 to TRBJ2-5, with 8 bases identical to TRBD1. The ends lost 5 bases at V and 9 bases at J; junction bases unmatched: 17. CDR3 length equals 16 residues. Germline V gene data show CDR1 as SEHNR and CDR2 as FQNEAQ (reference sequence). CDR3 nucleotide sequence: TGTGCCAGCAGCACGTCGACAGGGGCTCCGGGGTTGGCCCAGTACTTC. Its protein is CASSTSTGAPGLAQYF.